This T cell receptor (beta chain) originates from a study of blood T cell repertoires in COVID-19. Individuals drawn from approximately 26 US areas were roughly 18 to 95 years old. Germline loops: CDR1 MNHEY, CDR2 SMNVEV (reference sequence). V gave up 8 bases and J gave up 0 bases; unmatched junction bases: 9. The CDR3 runs to 16 residues. Clones were read by immunoSEQ multiplex PCR, and TCRdb kept only the in-frame ones, dropping some. The sample holds 200,000 to 250,000 clones; around nine tenths are singletons and the top ten take roughly 3.7%. Material for sequencing was PBMCs or T cells enriched from blood (not recorded which). The chain links TRBV27 to TRBJ1-5, with TRBD1 matching 8 bases. The clonotype was recovered from a woman aged 25 to 39 who had been exposed to COVID-19. The CDR3 coding sequence is TGTGCCAGCCCTCCCAGGGGGCCTTATAGCAATCAGCCCCAGCATTTT. Translating gives CASPPRGPYSNQPQHF.